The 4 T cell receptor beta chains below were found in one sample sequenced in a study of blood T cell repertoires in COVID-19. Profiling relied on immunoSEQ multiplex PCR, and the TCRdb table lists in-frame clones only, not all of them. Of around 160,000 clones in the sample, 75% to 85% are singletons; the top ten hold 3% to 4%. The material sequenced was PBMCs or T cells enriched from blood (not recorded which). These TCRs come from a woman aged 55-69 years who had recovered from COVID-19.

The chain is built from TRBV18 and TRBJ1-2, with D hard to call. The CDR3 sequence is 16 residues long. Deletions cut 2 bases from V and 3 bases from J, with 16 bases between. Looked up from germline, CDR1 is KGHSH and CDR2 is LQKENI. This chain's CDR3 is CASSPVPGSGDYGYTF. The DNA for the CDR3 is TGTGCCAGCTCACCAGTTCCAGGCTCCGGGGACTATGGCTACACCTTC.

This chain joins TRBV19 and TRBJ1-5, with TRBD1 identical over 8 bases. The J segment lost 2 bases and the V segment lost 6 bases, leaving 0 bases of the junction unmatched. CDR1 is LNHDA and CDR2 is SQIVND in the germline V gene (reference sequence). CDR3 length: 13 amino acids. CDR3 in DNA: TGTGCCAGTAGGGACAGGGGCAATCAGCCCCAGCATTTT. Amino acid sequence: CASRDRGNQPQHF. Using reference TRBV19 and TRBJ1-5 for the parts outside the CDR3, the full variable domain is DGGITQSPKYLFRKEGQNVTLSCEQNLNHDAMYWYRQDPGQGLRLIYYSQIVNDFQKGDIAEGYSVSREKKESFPLTVTSAQKNPTAFYLCASRDRGNQPQHFGDGTRLSIL.

CDR3 residues: CASSFGWDSAKNIQYF. The CDR3 DNA is TGTGCCAGCAGCTTTGGGTGGGACTCTGCCAAAAACATTCAGTACTTC. The chain employs TRBV7-9 and TRBJ2-4; a possible D gene is TRBD2 (6 bases). The V gene's germline CDR1 is SEHNR and CDR2 FQNEAQ (reference sequence). V was trimmed by 3 bases and J by 1 base, leaving 13 bases between them. This CDR3 region has 16 residues.

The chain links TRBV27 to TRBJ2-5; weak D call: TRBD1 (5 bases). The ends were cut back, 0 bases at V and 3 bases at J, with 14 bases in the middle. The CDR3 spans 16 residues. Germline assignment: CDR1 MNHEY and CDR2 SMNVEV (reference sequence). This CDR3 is CASSLSGSGHKETQYF. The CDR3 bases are TGTGCCAGCAGTTTATCAGGGTCAGGGCACAAAGAGACCCAGTACTTC.